This T cell receptor beta chain was captured in a study of blood T cell repertoires in COVID-19. Study summary: Researchers got acute and convalescent COVID-19 samples from the United States, Italy and Spain. Sample material is recorded as cDNA or gDNA derived from T cells, B-cell-depleted T cells, or PBMCs.

In the authors' workflow: Reference gene primer amplification yielded estimated nucleated cell counts. Repertoires were generated with immunoSEQ multiplex PCR, while TCRdb's copy carries only in-frame clones and drops some. The DNA was the basis for D and trimming; V, J and clone size are from that table. This sample has more than 35,000 clones, with approximately 70% found just once. The trim removed 6 bases at V and 4 bases at J, leaving 8 bases unmatched. This CDR3 is built from 14 residues. The germline V gene encodes CDR1 MNHEY and CDR2 SVGAGI. What was sequenced was peripheral blood. The V gene is TRBV6-5, the J gene TRBJ1-1, with 7 bases that match TRBD1. The receptor was isolated from a man older than 75 with acute or convalescent COVID-19. CDR3 DNA: TGTGCCAGCAGGGTCGGACAGGTGACCACTGAAGCTTTCTTT. It yields the protein CASRVGQVTTEAFF.